This is a list of T cell receptor beta chains from one sample in a study of cytomegalovirus exposure and HLA in healthy donors. The repertoire was sequenced with immunoSEQ multiplex PCR; TCRdb's copy has only in-frame clones and lacks some. The repertoire holds 95,000 to 150,000 clones, with just over 65% as singletons. The sequencing sample was made of PBMCs. Source of these receptors: a man aged 18 to 30 in good health and CMV-seronegative. The CDR3 runs from the conserved cysteine through the conserved F or W. The D gene is left open where the match is weak. The size field is filled for only some rows; it gives once, few, many or a size class.

d_call	clone_size	v_call	j_call	cdr3_aa	cdr3_nt
-	-	TRBV19	TRBJ1-5	CATESQALGQPQHF	TGTGCCACTGAGTCTCAGGCCTTGGGTCAGCCCCAGCATTTT
TRBD2	once	TRBV6-5	TRBJ2-2	CASSYLAGVSGELFF	TGTGCCAGCAGTTACCTAGCGGGAGTCTCCGGGGAGCTGTTTTTT
-	few	TRBV19	TRBJ2-7	CASSSTGDLYEQYF	TGTGCCAGTAGTAGTACGGGAGATTTGTACGAGCAGTACTTC
-	-	TRBV7-8	TRBJ2-1	CASSLEGVPGIF	TGTGCCAGCAGCTTAGAGGGGGTCCCGGGGATCTTC
TRBD1	-	TRBV7-3	TRBJ2-7	CASSLTGTGGYEQYF	TGTGCCAGCAGCCTAACCGGGACAGGGGGCTACGAGCAGTACTTC
TRBD1	-	TRBV19	TRBJ1-1	CASRIPGQGADTEAFF	TGTGCCAGTAGGATCCCGGGACAGGGGGCGGACACTGAAGCTTTCTTT
-	few	TRBV7-9	TRBJ1-2	CASSLVLRGYTF	TGTGCCAGCAGCTTAGTTTTGAGGGGCTACACCTTC
-	few	TRBV28	TRBJ1-2	CASSFSVYGYTF	TGTGCCAGCAGTTTCTCGGTCTATGGCTACACCTTC
-	-	TRBV28	TRBJ2-2	CASSSPFGELFF	TGTGCCAGCAGTTCCCCGTTCGGGGAGCTGTTTTTT
-	-	TRBV28	TRBJ2-4	CASSWTEGNIQYF	TGTGCCAGCAGTTGGACTGAGGGAAACATTCAGTACTTC
-	-	TRBV27	TRBJ1-1	CASRLGGTEAFF	TGTGCCAGCAGACTGGGGGGCACTGAAGCTTTCTTT
-	-	TRBV2	TRBJ2-2	CASRATGGGTGELFF	TGTGCCAGCAGGGCTACAGGGGGAGGGACCGGGGAGCTGTTTTTT
TRBD2	-	TRBV30	TRBJ2-3	CAWRRLAGYTQYF	TGTGCCTGGAGACGACTAGCGGGTTATACGCAGTATTTT
TRBD1	few	TRBV13	TRBJ1-5	CASSSGQGARQPQHF	TGTGCCAGCAGCTCGGGACAGGGGGCAAGACAGCCCCAGCATTTT
-	-	TRBV9	TRBJ1-5	CASSVRGGLAFINQPQHF	TGTGCCAGCAGCGTAAGGGGGGGTTTAGCCTTTATCAATCAGCCCCAGCATTTT
-	-	TRBV6-5	TRBJ2-1	CASRHSGSSYNEQFF	TGTGCCAGCAGGCATAGCGGAAGTTCCTACAATGAGCAGTTCTTC
-	few	TRBV9	TRBJ1-1	CASSLSHWNTEAFF	TGTGCCAGCAGCCTAAGCCATTGGAACACTGAAGCTTTCTTT
-	few	TRBV7-9	TRBJ1-1	CASSSSRAFF	TGTGCCAGCAGTTCTAGCCGGGCTTTCTTT
TRBD2	-	TRBV7-9	TRBJ2-7	CASSLAGGIDEQYF	TGTGCCAGCAGCCTCGCGGGGGGGATAGATGAGCAGTACTTC
-	few	TRBV6-5	TRBJ1-5	CASSYTAGSNQPQHF	TGTGCCAGCAGTTACACGGCCGGGAGCAATCAGCCCCAGCATTTT
-	-	TRBV4-1	TRBJ2-5	CASSQTRSETQYF	TGCGCCAGCAGCCAGACTAGGTCGGAGACCCAGTACTTC
-	-	TRBV27	TRBJ1-2	CASSSRDGYGYTF	TGTGCCAGCAGTTCCAGGGATGGCTATGGCTACACCTTC
-	-	TRBV7-9	TRBJ1-3	CASSFILGNTIYF	TGTGCCAGCAGCTTTATCCTTGGAAACACCATATATTTT
-	-	TRBV2	TRBJ2-7	CASSEGPMARYEQYF	TGTGCCAGCAGTGAAGGCCCCATGGCCCGTTACGAGCAGTACTTC
-	once	TRBV9	TRBJ1-2	CASSGQAYGYTF	TGTGCCAGCAGCGGGCAGGCCTATGGCTACACCTTC
-	-	TRBV27	TRBJ2-7	CASSLSADSSYEQYF	TGTGCCAGCAGTTTATCGGCGGACTCATCCTACGAGCAGTACTTC
TRBD2	few	TRBV4-1	TRBJ2-1	CASSPDLAGGNEQFF	TGCGCCAGCAGCCCCGACCTGGCGGGGGGCAATGAGCAGTTCTTC
-	-	TRBV5-1	TRBJ1-4	CASSPNGGANEKLFF	TGCGCCAGCAGCCCGAACGGAGGAGCTAATGAAAAACTGTTTTTT
-	-	TRBV7-2	TRBJ1-6	CASSLGVYSPLHF	TGTGCCAGCAGCTTAGGCGTTTATTCACCCCTCCACTTT
-	-	TRBV4-1	TRBJ1-1	CASSLGGGGANTEAFF	TGCGCCAGCAGCCTTGGGGGAGGAGGGGCGAACACTGAAGCTTTCTTT
-	-	TRBV4-1	TRBJ1-2	CASSPGGGYTF	TGCGCCAGCAGCCCGGGGGGTGGCTACACCTTC
TRBD1	-	TRBV29-1	TRBJ2-7	CSASDRGLYEQYF	TGCAGCGCCTCCGACAGGGGGCTCTACGAGCAGTACTTC